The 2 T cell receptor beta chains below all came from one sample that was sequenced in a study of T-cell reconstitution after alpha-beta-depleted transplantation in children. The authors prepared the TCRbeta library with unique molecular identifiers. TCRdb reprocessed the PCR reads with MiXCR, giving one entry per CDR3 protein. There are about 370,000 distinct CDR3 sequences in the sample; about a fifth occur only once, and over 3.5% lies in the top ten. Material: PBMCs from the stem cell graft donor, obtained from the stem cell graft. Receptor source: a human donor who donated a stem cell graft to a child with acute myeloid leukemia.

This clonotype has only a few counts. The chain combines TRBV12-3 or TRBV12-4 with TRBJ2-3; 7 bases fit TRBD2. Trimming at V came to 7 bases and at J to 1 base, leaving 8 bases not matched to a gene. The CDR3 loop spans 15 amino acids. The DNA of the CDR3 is TGTGCCAGCACTTTGGAGCTAGCGGGCACAGATACGCAGTATTTT. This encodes CASTLELAGTDTQYF.

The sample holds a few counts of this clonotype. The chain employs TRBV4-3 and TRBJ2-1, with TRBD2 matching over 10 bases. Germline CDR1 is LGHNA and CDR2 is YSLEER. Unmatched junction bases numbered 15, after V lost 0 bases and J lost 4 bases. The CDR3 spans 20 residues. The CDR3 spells CASSQDKTSGLRSPYNEQFF. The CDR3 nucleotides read TGCGCCAGCAGCCAAGATAAGACTAGCGGGCTTCGGTCCCCTTACAATGAGCAGTTCTTC.